This T cell receptor (beta chain) is drawn from a study of technical replicates of blood from a few donors (dated by TCRdb to 2015 to 2018). From the cysteine up to the phenylalanine, the CDR3 has a length of 14 residues. Only the CDR3 DNA stays, 42 bases, in frame from base 1. From a lookup of the germline V gene, CDR1 and CDR2 are SGHTA and FQGNSA. V is pruned by 3 bases and J by 4 bases, leaving 4 bases of the junction without a gene match. A note on this clone: Which antigen it targets is not known. The sample holds no much larger clone one base away, and base qualities are not on file.

Library preparation employed the immunoSEQ multiplex PCR assay. TCRdb took over this immuneACCESS table, retaining in-frame rearrangements with V and J assigned. Such tables are incomplete; in checked studies, under half of the missing clones stem from an unresolved V gene, and the remainder is unexplained. Recorded for this sample are about 80,000 clones; 90% to 95% of them occurred a single time. The ten largest make up 0.39% of the sample. The receptor was isolated from a human donor in good health. The sample consisted of T cells isolated from PBMCs. The rearranged segments are TRBV7-2 and TRBJ1-2, and 8 bases in between align with TRBD1. CDR3 sequence: CASSLTGVGYGYTF. The sequenced DNA: TGTGCCAGCAGCTTGACAGGGGTAGGCTATGGCTACACCTTC.